Reported below is one T cell receptor (beta chain). Transcripts of RNA were the source for amplifying TCR beta CDR3 regions. Second-round multiplex PCR came after a first-round RT-PCR that employed HTBI primers. Each CDR3 protein gets one entry after TCRdb re-called the multiplex PCR reads with MiXCR. Of 600,000 to 650,000 distinct CDR3 sequences in the sample, 22% were seen once. The data are from a study of Graves' ophthalmopathy and Graves' hyperthyroidism. PBMCs stemmed from around 9 ml of fresh peripheral blood. V was cut by 5 bases and J by 2 bases, with 16 bases left in between. CDR1 is MNHNS and CDR2 is SASEGT in the germline V gene. The CDR3 extends over 15 amino acids.

The J gene is TRBJ2-7, the V gene TRBV6-1; the D is unclear. Sequenced: peripheral blood. This TCR was sampled from a woman in her late teens or twenties with stable Graves' hyperthyroidism. Some clones in this sample may be carry-over from other donors' samples. The CDR3 protein is CASSLYGPGPYEQYF. Here the CDR3 DNA reads TGTGCCAGCAGTCTCTATGGCCCCGGGCCCTACGAGCAGTACTTC.